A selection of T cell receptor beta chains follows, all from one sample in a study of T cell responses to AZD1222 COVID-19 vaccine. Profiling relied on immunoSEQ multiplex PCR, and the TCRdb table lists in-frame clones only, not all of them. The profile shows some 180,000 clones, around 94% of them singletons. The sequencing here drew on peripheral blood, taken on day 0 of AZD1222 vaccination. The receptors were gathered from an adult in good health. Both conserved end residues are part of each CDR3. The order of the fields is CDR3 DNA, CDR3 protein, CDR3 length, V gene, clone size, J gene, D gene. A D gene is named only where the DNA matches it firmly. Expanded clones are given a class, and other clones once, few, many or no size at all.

CDR3 DNA: TGTGCCAGCAGCTTCTCCGGGACAGGGGGCGGATGGGCAGATACGCAGTATTTT
CDR3 protein: CASSFSGTGGGWADTQYF
CDR3 length: 18
V gene: TRBV7-9
clone size: once
J gene: TRBJ2-3
D gene: TRBD1

CDR3 DNA: TGTGCCAGCAGCCAAAGACTTGTTGGACGCTCCTACGAGCAGTACTTC
CDR3 protein: CASSQRLVGRSYEQYF
CDR3 length: 16
V gene: TRBV14
clone size: -
J gene: TRBJ2-7
D gene: -

CDR3 DNA: TGTGCCAGCAGTTTCACAGGGGGAGCTGAAAAACTGTTTTTT
CDR3 protein: CASSFTGGAEKLFF
CDR3 length: 14
V gene: TRBV6-6
clone size: -
J gene: TRBJ1-4
D gene: TRBD1

CDR3 DNA: TGCGCCAGCAGCGATGAGCCGACGGGCAACTATGGCTACACCTTC
CDR3 protein: CASSDEPTGNYGYTF
CDR3 length: 15
V gene: TRBV5-1
clone size: -
J gene: TRBJ1-2
D gene: -

CDR3 DNA: TGTGCCAGCAATACAGGGTCCGGGGAGCTGTTTTTT
CDR3 protein: CASNTGSGELFF
CDR3 length: 12
V gene: TRBV2
clone size: -
J gene: TRBJ2-2
D gene: -

CDR3 DNA: TGCGCCAGCAGCGAGGACAGTAGCAATCAGCCCCAGCATTTT
CDR3 protein: CASSEDSSNQPQHF
CDR3 length: 14
V gene: TRBV5-1
clone size: -
J gene: TRBJ1-5
D gene: -

CDR3 DNA: TGTGCCAGCAGCTACGACGGAGCTAACTATGGCTACACCTTC
CDR3 protein: CASSYDGANYGYTF
CDR3 length: 14
V gene: TRBV7-2
clone size: -
J gene: TRBJ1-2
D gene: -

CDR3 DNA: TGTGCCAGCAGCTCGACGGGACCCAGCAATCGACCCCTCCACTTT
CDR3 protein: CASSSTGPSNRPLHF
CDR3 length: 15
V gene: TRBV11-2
clone size: -
J gene: TRBJ1-6
D gene: -

CDR3 DNA: TGTGCCAGCAGCCCAAAATCCGGGCGTCTTAACACCGGGGAGCTGTTTTTT
CDR3 protein: CASSPKSGRLNTGELFF
CDR3 length: 17
V gene: TRBV7-9
clone size: -
J gene: TRBJ2-2
D gene: -

CDR3 DNA: TGTGCCAGCGGTCAGGGTAAGTTCGAGCAGTACTTC
CDR3 protein: CASGQGKFEQYF
CDR3 length: 12
V gene: TRBV2
clone size: -
J gene: TRBJ2-7
D gene: -

CDR3 DNA: TGTGCCAGCAGCTTAGGCGGGTCCTACAATGAGCAGTTCTTC
CDR3 protein: CASSLGGSYNEQFF
CDR3 length: 14
V gene: TRBV11-3
clone size: -
J gene: TRBJ2-1
D gene: -

CDR3 DNA: TGCGCCAGCAGACAAAGCGACTATCAGCCCCAGCATTTT
CDR3 protein: CASRQSDYQPQHF
CDR3 length: 13
V gene: TRBV5-1
clone size: -
J gene: TRBJ1-5
D gene: -

CDR3 DNA: TGTGCCAGCAGTCCCCTGGGTAGGGCACGGGGTGGGGATGGCTACACCTTC
CDR3 protein: CASSPLGRARGGDGYTF
CDR3 length: 17
V gene: TRBV27
clone size: few
J gene: TRBJ1-2
D gene: -

CDR3 DNA: TGTGCCAGCAGGCCTAGGGGGAGCTCCTATAATTCACCCCTCCACTTT
CDR3 protein: CASRPRGSSYNSPLHF
CDR3 length: 16
V gene: TRBV28
clone size: -
J gene: TRBJ1-6
D gene: -

CDR3 DNA: TGTGCCAGCAGGACCGGGACTATGCGCACAGATACGCAGTATTTT
CDR3 protein: CASRTGTMRTDTQYF
CDR3 length: 15
V gene: TRBV6-5
clone size: -
J gene: TRBJ2-3
D gene: TRBD2

CDR3 DNA: TGTGCCAGCAGTCCCTCTAATGGGGATCAGCCCCAGCATTTT
CDR3 protein: CASSPSNGDQPQHF
CDR3 length: 14
V gene: TRBV6-2/TRBV6-3
clone size: -
J gene: TRBJ1-5
D gene: -

CDR3 DNA: TGTGCCAGCAGTTCCACTCCCGCCACTAACAATGAGCAGTTCTTC
CDR3 protein: CASSSTPATNNEQFF
CDR3 length: 15
V gene: TRBV7-2
clone size: -
J gene: TRBJ2-1
D gene: -

CDR3 DNA: TGTGCCAGCAGCAGGCGGGGGGAGGGGTCTGGAAACACCATATATTTT
CDR3 protein: CASSRRGEGSGNTIYF
CDR3 length: 16
V gene: TRBV6-2/TRBV6-3
clone size: -
J gene: TRBJ1-3
D gene: -

CDR3 DNA: TGTGCCAGCTCACCCGGGAACAGCTTCTATAATTCACCCCTCCACTTT
CDR3 protein: CASSPGNSFYNSPLHF
CDR3 length: 16
V gene: TRBV18
clone size: once
J gene: TRBJ1-6
D gene: -

CDR3 DNA: TGTGCCAGCAGCCAACCTGGCGACCTAGGGGCCCGGCAGTTCTTC
CDR3 protein: CASSQPGDLGARQFF
CDR3 length: 15
V gene: TRBV3-1/TRBV3-2
clone size: -
J gene: TRBJ2-1
D gene: -

CDR3 DNA: TGTGCCAGCTCCGTTGGGGACGGATATGGCTACACCTTC
CDR3 protein: CASSVGDGYGYTF
CDR3 length: 13
V gene: TRBV28
clone size: -
J gene: TRBJ1-2
D gene: -

CDR3 DNA: TGTGCCAGCAGCCAAGGTGATACGCAGTATTTT
CDR3 protein: CASSQGDTQYF
CDR3 length: 11
V gene: TRBV4-2
clone size: once
J gene: TRBJ2-3
D gene: -

CDR3 DNA: TGTGCCAGTAGTATTAAATGGCAGCCCCAGCATTTT
CDR3 protein: CASSIKWQPQHF
CDR3 length: 12
V gene: TRBV19
clone size: few
J gene: TRBJ1-5
D gene: -

CDR3 DNA: TGTGCCAGCAGTTCCCGACTAGCCACAGATACGCAGTATTTT
CDR3 protein: CASSSRLATDTQYF
CDR3 length: 14
V gene: TRBV2
clone size: once
J gene: TRBJ2-3
D gene: TRBD2

CDR3 DNA: TGTGCCAGCAGCCAAGGGGGGCACAATCAGCCCCAGCATTTT
CDR3 protein: CASSQGGHNQPQHF
CDR3 length: 14
V gene: TRBV3-1/TRBV3-2
clone size: -
J gene: TRBJ1-5
D gene: -

CDR3 DNA: TGCGCCAGCAGTCGCCCCTTCCCGGACCCCGGAGGTCCCCTCCACTTT
CDR3 protein: CASSRPFPDPGGPLHF
CDR3 length: 16
V gene: TRBV23-1
clone size: -
J gene: TRBJ1-6
D gene: -

CDR3 DNA: TGCGCCAGCAGCTTGACCGGGACAGCTGGAAACACCATATATTTT
CDR3 protein: CASSLTGTAGNTIYF
CDR3 length: 15
V gene: TRBV5-1
clone size: -
J gene: TRBJ1-3
D gene: TRBD1

CDR3 DNA: TGTGCCAGCAGTTACCCGCAGGGGGGTAATTCACCCCTCCACTTT
CDR3 protein: CASSYPQGGNSPLHF
CDR3 length: 15
V gene: TRBV6-2/TRBV6-3
clone size: -
J gene: TRBJ1-6
D gene: TRBD1

CDR3 DNA: TGCGGGATGCGGCGGGCTTCTGAAGCTTTCTTT
CDR3 protein: CGMRRASEAFF
CDR3 length: 11
V gene: TRBV20-1
clone size: -
J gene: TRBJ1-1
D gene: -

CDR3 DNA: TGTGCCAGCAGCAAAGTAAAGAGGCGGACGGAGAACTATGGCTACACCTTC
CDR3 protein: CASSKVKRRTENYGYTF
CDR3 length: 17
V gene: TRBV21-1
clone size: once
J gene: TRBJ1-2
D gene: -

CDR3 DNA: TGTGCCAGCAGGGACCTAATCCGGGTATACACTGAAGCTTTCTTT
CDR3 protein: CASRDLIRVYTEAFF
CDR3 length: 15
V gene: TRBV6-5
clone size: -
J gene: TRBJ1-1
D gene: -

CDR3 DNA: TGTGCCAGCAGCTTAGGGACTAGCGGGGGCACAGATACGCAGTATTTT
CDR3 protein: CASSLGTSGGTDTQYF
CDR3 length: 16
V gene: TRBV13
clone size: -
J gene: TRBJ2-3
D gene: TRBD2

CDR3 DNA: TGTGCTAGTGGTTTAGGACCGTTCAATCAGCCCCAGCATTTT
CDR3 protein: CASGLGPFNQPQHF
CDR3 length: 14
V gene: TRBV12-5
clone size: -
J gene: TRBJ1-5
D gene: -

CDR3 DNA: TGTGCCAGCAGTGAGACGAAGGGGATGAATTCACCCCTCCACTTT
CDR3 protein: CASSETKGMNSPLHF
CDR3 length: 15
V gene: TRBV6-1
clone size: -
J gene: TRBJ1-6
D gene: -

CDR3 DNA: TGTGCCAGCAGCCGGACTAGCGGGGGTTTTTACGAGCAGTACTTC
CDR3 protein: CASSRTSGGFYEQYF
CDR3 length: 15
V gene: TRBV7-2
clone size: -
J gene: TRBJ2-7
D gene: TRBD2

CDR3 DNA: TGTGCCAGCAGCGGGCAGGGGCAAACTTACTCTGGAAACACCATATATTTT
CDR3 protein: CASSGQGQTYSGNTIYF
CDR3 length: 17
V gene: TRBV28
clone size: -
J gene: TRBJ1-3
D gene: -

CDR3 DNA: TGTGCCAGCAGCCAAGGATACGCCATACGCGGCACTGAAGCTTTCTTT
CDR3 protein: CASSQGYAIRGTEAFF
CDR3 length: 16
V gene: TRBV14
clone size: -
J gene: TRBJ1-1
D gene: -

CDR3 DNA: TGTGCCAGCTCTTTTCCACGGACTAGCGGGAGCACTGAGCAGTTCTTC
CDR3 protein: CASSFPRTSGSTEQFF
CDR3 length: 16
V gene: TRBV18
clone size: -
J gene: TRBJ2-1
D gene: TRBD2

CDR3 DNA: TGTGCCATCAGTGAAGGGGGCACTGAAGCTTTCTTT
CDR3 protein: CAISEGGTEAFF
CDR3 length: 12
V gene: TRBV10-3
clone size: -
J gene: TRBJ1-1
D gene: -

CDR3 DNA: TGTGCCAGCAGCTTGGACAGGGGGGCGACTGAAGCTTTCTTT
CDR3 protein: CASSLDRGATEAFF
CDR3 length: 14
V gene: TRBV5-4
clone size: -
J gene: TRBJ1-1
D gene: TRBD1

CDR3 DNA: TGTGCCAGCAGCCGCCCGCGGGACAGCTACGAGCAGTACTTC
CDR3 protein: CASSRPRDSYEQYF
CDR3 length: 14
V gene: TRBV7-9
clone size: -
J gene: TRBJ2-7
D gene: -

CDR3 DNA: TGTGCCAGCAGTTATGGTCGAGGGGGTTGGGATACGCAGTATTTT
CDR3 protein: CASSYGRGGWDTQYF
CDR3 length: 15
V gene: TRBV6-5
clone size: -
J gene: TRBJ2-3
D gene: -

CDR3 DNA: TGTGCCAGCAGCTTAGCGGGGACGGACCAAGAGACCCAGTACTTC
CDR3 protein: CASSLAGTDQETQYF
CDR3 length: 15
V gene: TRBV7-2
clone size: -
J gene: TRBJ2-5
D gene: -

CDR3 DNA: TGTGCCAGCAGCCCCGGAAGCCTCTGGAACTATGGCTACACCTTC
CDR3 protein: CASSPGSLWNYGYTF
CDR3 length: 15
V gene: TRBV28
clone size: -
J gene: TRBJ1-2
D gene: -

CDR3 DNA: TGCGCCACCCGGGAGGGGGCGCAAGAGACCCAGTACTTC
CDR3 protein: CATREGAQETQYF
CDR3 length: 13
V gene: TRBV10-2
clone size: -
J gene: TRBJ2-5
D gene: -

CDR3 DNA: TGTGCCAGCAGTGAAGGAGGTAGCGGGGGAGATGAGCAGTTCTTC
CDR3 protein: CASSEGGSGGDEQFF
CDR3 length: 15
V gene: TRBV6-1
clone size: -
J gene: TRBJ2-1
D gene: TRBD2

CDR3 DNA: TGTGCCAGCAGTGACCGGACTATCGATGAGCAGTTCTTC
CDR3 protein: CASSDRTIDEQFF
CDR3 length: 13
V gene: TRBV6-2/TRBV6-3
clone size: -
J gene: TRBJ2-1
D gene: -

CDR3 DNA: TGTGCCACCAGTGATTTGCGTAGCGGGGGCACAGATACGCAGTATTTT
CDR3 protein: CATSDLRSGGTDTQYF
CDR3 length: 16
V gene: TRBV24-1
clone size: -
J gene: TRBJ2-3
D gene: TRBD2

CDR3 DNA: TGTGCCAGCACCGGGTCCGGAAACACCATATATTTT
CDR3 protein: CASTGSGNTIYF
CDR3 length: 12
V gene: TRBV3-1/TRBV3-2
clone size: -
J gene: TRBJ1-3
D gene: -

CDR3 DNA: TGTGCCAGCAGCCGGATGGACAGTCTCTACGAGCAGTACTTC
CDR3 protein: CASSRMDSLYEQYF
CDR3 length: 14
V gene: TRBV5-4
clone size: -
J gene: TRBJ2-7
D gene: -

CDR3 DNA: TGTGCCAGCAAACGGAGAAGGGACACCGGGGAGCTGTTTTTT
CDR3 protein: CASKRRRDTGELFF
CDR3 length: 14
V gene: TRBV6-5
clone size: -
J gene: TRBJ2-2
D gene: -

CDR3 DNA: TGTGCCAGCAGCAATCAGGGGGTCGGGATCCAAGAGACCCAGTACTTC
CDR3 protein: CASSNQGVGIQETQYF
CDR3 length: 16
V gene: TRBV3-1/TRBV3-2
clone size: -
J gene: TRBJ2-5
D gene: TRBD1

CDR3 DNA: TGTGCCAGCAGTGAAAGGGGCCGAACAGGGTCCTTTCAGCCCCAGCATTTT
CDR3 protein: CASSERGRTGSFQPQHF
CDR3 length: 17
V gene: TRBV6-1
clone size: -
J gene: TRBJ1-5
D gene: -

CDR3 DNA: TGCGCCAGCAGCCACATTCAGGGGAGTACTGAAGCTTTCTTT
CDR3 protein: CASSHIQGSTEAFF
CDR3 length: 14
V gene: TRBV4-1
clone size: -
J gene: TRBJ1-1
D gene: -

CDR3 DNA: TGTGCCAGCAGCTTAAGGCAGGGGAGCTCCTACGAGCAGTACTTC
CDR3 protein: CASSLRQGSSYEQYF
CDR3 length: 15
V gene: TRBV7-2
clone size: -
J gene: TRBJ2-7
D gene: -

CDR3 DNA: TGCGCCAGCAGCCGGTTTGGGGACTTTGGGAGGACTGAAGCTTTCTTT
CDR3 protein: CASSRFGDFGRTEAFF
CDR3 length: 16
V gene: TRBV4-1
clone size: -
J gene: TRBJ1-1
D gene: -

CDR3 DNA: TGTGCCAGCAGCCACCCTGGACAGAGAGGCACTGAAGCTTTCTTT
CDR3 protein: CASSHPGQRGTEAFF
CDR3 length: 15
V gene: TRBV7-8
clone size: once
J gene: TRBJ1-1
D gene: -